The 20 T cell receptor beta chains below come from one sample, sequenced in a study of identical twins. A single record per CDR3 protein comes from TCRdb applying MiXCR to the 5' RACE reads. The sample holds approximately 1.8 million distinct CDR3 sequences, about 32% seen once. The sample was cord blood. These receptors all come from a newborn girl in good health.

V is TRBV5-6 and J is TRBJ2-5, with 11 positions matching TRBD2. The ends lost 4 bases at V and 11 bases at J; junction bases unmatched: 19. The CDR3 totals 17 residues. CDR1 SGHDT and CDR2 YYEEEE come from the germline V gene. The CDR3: CASSLRFEGLADNEQYF. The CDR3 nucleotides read TGTGCCAGCAGCCTTAGGTTTGAGGGACTAGCGGACAATGAGCAGTACTTC.

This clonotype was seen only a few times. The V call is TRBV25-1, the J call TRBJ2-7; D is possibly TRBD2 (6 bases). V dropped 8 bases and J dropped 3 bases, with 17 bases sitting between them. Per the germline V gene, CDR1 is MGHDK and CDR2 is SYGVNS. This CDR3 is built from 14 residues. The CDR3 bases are TGTGCCAGCTTAAGACGGGAGACTAACTACGAGCAGTACTTC. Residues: CASLRRETNYEQYF.

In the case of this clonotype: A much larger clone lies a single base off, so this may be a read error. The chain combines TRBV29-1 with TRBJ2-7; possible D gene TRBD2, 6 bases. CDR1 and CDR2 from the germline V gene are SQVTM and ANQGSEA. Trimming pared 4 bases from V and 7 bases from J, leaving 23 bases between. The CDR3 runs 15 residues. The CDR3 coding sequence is TGCAGCGTTGGTTACCTAGCGATGGGAGGCAATGAGCAGTACTTC. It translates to CSVGYLAMGGNEQYF.

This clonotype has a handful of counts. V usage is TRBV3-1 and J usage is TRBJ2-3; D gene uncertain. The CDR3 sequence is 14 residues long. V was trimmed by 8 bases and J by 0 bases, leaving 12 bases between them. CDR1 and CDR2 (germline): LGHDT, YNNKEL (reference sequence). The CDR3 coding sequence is TGTGCCAGCTCGGACGTGCCTAGCACAGATACGCAGTATTTT. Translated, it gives CASSDVPSTDTQYF.

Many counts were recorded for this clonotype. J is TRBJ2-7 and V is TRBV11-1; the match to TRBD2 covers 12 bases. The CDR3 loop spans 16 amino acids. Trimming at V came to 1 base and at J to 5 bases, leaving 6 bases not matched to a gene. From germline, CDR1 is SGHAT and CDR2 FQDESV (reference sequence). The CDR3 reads CASSLELAGGLDEQYF. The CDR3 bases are TGTGCCAGCAGCTTAGAACTAGCGGGAGGCTTGGACGAGCAGTACTTC.

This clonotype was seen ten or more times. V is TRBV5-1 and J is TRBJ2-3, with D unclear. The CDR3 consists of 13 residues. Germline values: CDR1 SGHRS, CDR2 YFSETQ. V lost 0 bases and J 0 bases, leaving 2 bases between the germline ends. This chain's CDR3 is CASSLGSTDTQYF. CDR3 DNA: TGCGCCAGCAGCTTGGGGAGCACAGATACGCAGTATTTT. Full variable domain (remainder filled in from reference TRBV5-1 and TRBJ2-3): KAGVTQTPRYLIKTRGQQVTLSCSPISGHRSVSWYQQTPGQGLQFLFEYFSETQRNKGNFPGRFSGRQFSNSRSEMNVSTLELGDSALYLCASSLGSTDTQYFGPGTRLTVL.

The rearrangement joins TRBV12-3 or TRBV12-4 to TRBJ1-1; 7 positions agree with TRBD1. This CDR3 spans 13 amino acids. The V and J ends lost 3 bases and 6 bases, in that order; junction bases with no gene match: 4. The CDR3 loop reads CASSFRQGAEAFF. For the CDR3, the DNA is TGTGCCAGCAGTTTTAGGCAGGGGGCTGAAGCTTTCTTT.

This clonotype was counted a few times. CDR3 residues: CASRLIQGFQETQYF. The CDR3 nucleotides read TGTGCCAGCAGACTAATACAGGGATTTCAAGAGACCCAGTACTTC. The chain is built from TRBV6-2 or TRBV6-3 and TRBJ2-5; TRBD1 is a possible D gene (6 bases). Trimming stripped 6 bases from V and 2 bases from J, with 16 bases between. Germline CDR1 MNHEY, CDR2 SVGEGT. The CDR3 has 15 residues.

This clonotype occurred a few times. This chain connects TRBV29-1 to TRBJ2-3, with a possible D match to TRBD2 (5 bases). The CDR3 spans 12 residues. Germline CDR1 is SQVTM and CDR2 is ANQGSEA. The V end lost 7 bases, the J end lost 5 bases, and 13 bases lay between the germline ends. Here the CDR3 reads CSAGFSGDTQYF. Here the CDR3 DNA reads TGCAGCGCCGGGTTCAGCGGAGATACGCAGTATTTT.

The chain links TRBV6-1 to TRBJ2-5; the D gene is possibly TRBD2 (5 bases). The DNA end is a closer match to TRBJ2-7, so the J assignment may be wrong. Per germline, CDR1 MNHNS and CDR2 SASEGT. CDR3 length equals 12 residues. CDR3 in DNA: TGTGCCAGCACCTGGTGGGAGAACGAGCAGTACTTC. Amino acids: CASTWWENEQYF.

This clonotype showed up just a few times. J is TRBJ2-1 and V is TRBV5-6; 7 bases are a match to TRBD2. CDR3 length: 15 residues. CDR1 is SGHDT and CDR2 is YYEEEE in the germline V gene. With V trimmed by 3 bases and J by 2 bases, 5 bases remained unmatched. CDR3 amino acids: CASSSSGFAYNEQFF. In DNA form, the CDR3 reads TGTGCCAGCAGCTCTAGCGGTTTTGCCTACAATGAGCAGTTCTTC.

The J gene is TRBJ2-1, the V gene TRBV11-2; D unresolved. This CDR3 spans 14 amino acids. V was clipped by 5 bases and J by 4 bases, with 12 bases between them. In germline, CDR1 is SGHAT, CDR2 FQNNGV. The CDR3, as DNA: TGTGCCAGCAGCCTGGAGCCTACATACAATGAGCAGTTCTTC. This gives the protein CASSLEPTYNEQFF.

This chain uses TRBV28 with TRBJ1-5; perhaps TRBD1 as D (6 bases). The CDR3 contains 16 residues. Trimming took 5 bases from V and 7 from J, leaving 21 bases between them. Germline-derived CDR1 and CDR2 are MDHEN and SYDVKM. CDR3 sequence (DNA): TGTGCCAGCAGTCGTCCCGGGACATGGGCGGGACAGCCCCAGCATTTT. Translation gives CASSRPGTWAGQPQHF.

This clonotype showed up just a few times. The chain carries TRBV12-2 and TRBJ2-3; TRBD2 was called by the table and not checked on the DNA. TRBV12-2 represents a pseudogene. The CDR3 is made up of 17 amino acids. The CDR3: CASRLGLGAGGPDTQYF. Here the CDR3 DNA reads TGTGCAAGTCGCTTAGGATTAGGCGCGGGAGGGCCGGATACGCAGTATTTT.

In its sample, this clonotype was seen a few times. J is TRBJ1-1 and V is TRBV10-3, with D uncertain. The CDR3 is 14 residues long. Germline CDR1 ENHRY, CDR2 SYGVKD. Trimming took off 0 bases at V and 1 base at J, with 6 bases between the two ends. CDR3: CAISESPKNTEAFF. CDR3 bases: TGTGCCATCAGTGAGTCCCCCAAGAACACTGAAGCTTTCTTT.

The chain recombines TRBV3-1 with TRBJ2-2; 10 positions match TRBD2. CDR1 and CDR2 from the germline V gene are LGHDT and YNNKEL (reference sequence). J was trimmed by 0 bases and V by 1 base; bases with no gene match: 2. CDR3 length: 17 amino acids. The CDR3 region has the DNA TGTGCCAGCAGCCAAGGAGCGGGAGGGGCGAACACCGGGGAGCTGTTTTTT. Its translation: CASSQGAGGANTGELFF.

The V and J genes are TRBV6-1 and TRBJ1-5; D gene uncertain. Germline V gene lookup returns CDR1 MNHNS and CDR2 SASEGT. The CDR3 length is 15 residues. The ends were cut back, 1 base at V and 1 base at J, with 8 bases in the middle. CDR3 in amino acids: CASSEVGVSNQPQHF. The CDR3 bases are TGTGCCAGCAGTGAAGTGGGTGTGAGCAATCAGCCCCAGCATTTT.

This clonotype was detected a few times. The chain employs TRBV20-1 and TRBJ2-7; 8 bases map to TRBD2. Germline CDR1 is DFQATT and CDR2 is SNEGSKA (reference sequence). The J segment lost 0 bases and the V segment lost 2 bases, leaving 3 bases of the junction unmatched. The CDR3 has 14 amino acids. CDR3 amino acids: CSARLAGISYEQYF. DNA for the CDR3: TGCAGTGCTAGACTAGCGGGTATCTCCTACGAGCAGTACTTC.

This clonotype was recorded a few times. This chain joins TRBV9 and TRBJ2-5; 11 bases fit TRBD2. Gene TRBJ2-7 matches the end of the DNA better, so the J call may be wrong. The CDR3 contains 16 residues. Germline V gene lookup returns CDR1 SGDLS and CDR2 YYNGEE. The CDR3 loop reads CASSVLPLAGGYEQYF. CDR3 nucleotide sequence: TGTGCCAGCAGCGTACTCCCGCTAGCGGGGGGCTACGAGCAGTACTTC.

CDR3 coding DNA: TGCGCCAGCAAACCCGACCCCCAGGAGAAAACTGAAGCTTTCTTT. As protein: CASKPDPQEKTEAFF. The rearrangement uses TRBV5-1 and TRBJ1-1; D remains ambiguous. The CDR3 has 15 residues. Germline V gene sequence: CDR1 SGHRS, CDR2 YFSETQ. Trimming left V 6 bases short and J 5 bases short, with 20 bases between.